These 2 T cell receptor beta chains share one sample of origin, sequenced in a study of tumor and adjacent non-tumor tissue in lung cancer. Three rounds of nested PCR, following a modified ARM-PCR protocol, produced the TCRbeta library. MiXCR, run by TCRdb on the multiplex PCR reads, gives a single entry per CDR3 protein. The table includes some 100,000 distinct CDR3 sequences, 65% detected once. This sample's RNA came from whole unsorted tissue. Distant lung tissue was collected more than 3 cm away from the tumor edge. Material for sequencing was distant non-tumor lung tissue. These receptors were taken from a young man with non-small cell lung cancer.

The chain combines TRBV5-1 with TRBJ2-4, with unresolved D. This CDR3 region has 13 residues. Germline-derived CDR1 and CDR2 are SGHRS and YFSETQ. The V and J ends lost 4 bases and 7 bases respectively, with 12 bases between them. DNA of the CDR3: TGCGCCAGCAGCGTCAACATAGGGAACATTCAGTACTTC. It is translated as CASSVNIGNIQYF.

About this clonotype itself: A much larger clone differs from this one at a single base, so this may be a read error. As the CDR3 is not closed by the conserved phenylalanine or tryptophan, this likely results from a read error. This chain connects TRBV5-5 to TRBJ2-3; D might be TRBD1 or TRBD2, each matching 5 bases. This CDR3 is 13 amino acids long. From germline, CDR1 is SGHKS and CDR2 YYEKEE (reference sequence). Trimming took off 2 bases at V and 3 bases at J, with 7 bases between the two ends. CDR3 coding DNA: TGTGCCAGCAGCTTATGGGGGACAGATACGCAGTATTCT. This sequence encodes CASSLWGTDTQYS.